This TCR beta chain was sequenced for a study of human T cells and chemical hapten exposure. General study points: Counts of TCRs above 1 in 1000 frequency stayed unchanged with DPC sensitization.

On this clonotype itself: The antigen is not known.

The germline V gene encodes CDR1 MDHEN and CDR2 SYDVKM. The CDR3 has 15 residues. V was clipped by 6 bases and J by 3 bases; unmatched bases: 8. Time point of the sample: patch test 2, 6 weeks after DPC sensitization. Treatment specified: therapeutic diphenylcyclopropenone sensitization with weekly scalp DPC. The template was total RNA from unfractionated whole blood. TCRdb processed the RACE reads anew with MiXCR; each CDR3 protein has one entry. The sample has over 60,000 distinct CDR3 sequences, over 9% seen once; the top ten hold about 6.6%. The TCR sequence derives from a woman aged 45-60 years with alopecia areata. Some clones in this sample may be carry-over from other donors' samples. V usage is TRBV28 and J usage is TRBJ2-7; TRBD1 matches 10 bases. The material sequenced was whole blood, taken in connection with sensitization to the hapten diphenylcyclopropenone (DPC). The CDR3 DNA reads as TGTGCCAGCAGGGAGACAGGGGGCCCGTACTACGAGCAGTACTTC. It encodes CASRETGGPYYEQYF.